These T cell receptor beta chains were read from a single sample in a study of T-cell memory formation after mild COVID-19. TCRdb re-analysed the 5' RACE reads in MiXCR, keeping a single row per CDR3 protein. Of about 400,000 distinct CDR3 sequences detected, 14% appear once; the ten largest clones hold approximately 20%. Sample: PBMCs or a T cell subset sorted from them (not recorded which). Receptors originate from a man younger than 35 who had mild COVID-19 (a few samples of this study predate the infection). Cell type and time point are not known. Both conserved end residues are part of each CDR3. The D gene is left open where the match is weak. Clone size, where shown, is once, few, many, or a class for clones that have expanded.

CDR3nt | CDR3aa | abundance | j_gene | v_gene | d_gene
TGTGCCAGCAGCTTAGCAGGGGCAGAGACCCAGTACTTC | CASSLAGAETQYF | many | TRBJ2-5 | TRBV5-6 | -
TGTGCCAGCAGCCTAAATCCGGTGGTGCAGCCCCAGCATTTT | CASSLNPVVQPQHF | - | TRBJ1-5 | TRBV7-2 | -
TGTGCCACCGGTTGGGGCCCGAACACCGGGGAGCTGTTTTTT | CATGWGPNTGELFF | - | TRBJ2-2 | TRBV15 | -
TGTGCCAGCAGACCGGGGGGGAACACCGGGGAGCTGTTTTTT | CASRPGGNTGELFF | many | TRBJ2-2 | TRBV7-3 | TRBD2
TGTGCCAGCAGCCCCCGACGACAGGGAATTAACTATGGCTACACCTTC | CASSPRRQGINYGYTF | - | TRBJ1-2 | TRBV7-2 | TRBD1
TGCGCCAGCAGAGACAGGACGAACACCGGGGAGCTGTTTTTT | CASRDRTNTGELFF | few | TRBJ2-2 | TRBV5-1 | -
TGTGCCAGCAGAGGGAGCGTGGAGACCCAGTACTTC | CASRGSVETQYF | few | TRBJ2-5 | TRBV6-2/TRBV6-3 | -
TGTGCCAGCAGCTATGACACAGGGTTCTCCTACGAGCAGTACTTC | CASSYDTGFSYEQYF | - | TRBJ2-7 | TRBV6-6 | -
TGTGCCAGCTCACCCGGGGAGGGCCGGGAGACCCAGTACTTC | CASSPGEGRETQYF | few | TRBJ2-5 | TRBV18 | TRBD2
TGTGCCAGCAGGAGGGGTTCGAATCTACCTGTCAACGCCGGGGAGCTGTTTTTT | CASRRGSNLPVNAGELFF | few | TRBJ2-2 | TRBV6-5 | -
TGTGCCAGCAGTTTTGCGGGACAGGGGGCAAATGAGCAGTTCTTC | CASSFAGQGANEQFF | many | TRBJ2-1 | TRBV12-3/TRBV12-4 | TRBD1
TGTGCCAGCAGCTTAAGTTCCTTCCCGGGACGGATCTACGAGCAGTACTTC | CASSLSSFPGRIYEQYF | many | TRBJ2-7 | TRBV7-9 | -
TGTGCCAGCAGCCAAGATTTGGTTCGTGAAAAACTGTTTTTT | CASSQDLVREKLFF | few | TRBJ1-4 | TRBV3-1 | -
TGCGCCAGCAGCTTGGACCGACAGTATTACTATGGCTACACCTTC | CASSLDRQYYYGYTF | - | TRBJ1-2 | TRBV5-1 | -
TGCAGTGCTCGGATCGTCAGCGGCTATGGCTACACCTTC | CSARIVSGYGYTF | many | TRBJ1-2 | TRBV20-1 | -
TGTGCCAGCAGTTTAGGGGGACAGGGTGCCACTGAAGCTTTCTTT | CASSLGGQGATEAFF | - | TRBJ1-1 | TRBV12-3/TRBV12-4 | TRBD1
TGCGCCAGCAGCTTGCGGAGCGGGGGGGCGGGAGAGACCCAGTACTTC | CASSLRSGGAGETQYF | - | TRBJ2-5 | TRBV5-1 | TRBD2
TGTGCCAGCAGTGAAACTTTTGACTGGGACAGTACCCAGCATTTT | CASSETFDWDSTQHF | few | TRBJ1-5 | TRBV6-4 | TRBD1
TGTGCCAGCAGCTTGGATGTGGTCGGGAACACTGAAGCTTTCTTT | CASSLDVVGNTEAFF | few | TRBJ1-1 | TRBV5-6 | -
TGTGCCAGCAGGCGAGGGACTAGCGGGGAGACCCAGTACTTC | CASRRGTSGETQYF | - | TRBJ2-5 | TRBV6-1 | TRBD2
TGTAGGGGGGACGGCTGCAATCAGCCCCAGCATTTT | CRGDGCNQPQHF | few | TRBJ1-5 | TRBV29-1 | -
TGTGCCAGCACCGGTGACAGGGTAATTTCACCCCTCCACTTT | CASTGDRVISPLHF | - | TRBJ1-6 | TRBV11-2 | TRBD1
TGTGCCAGCAGTTTCTCTTGGGCCTCTGGAAACACCATATATTTT | CASSFSWASGNTIYF | few | TRBJ1-3 | TRBV6-2/TRBV6-3 | -
TGTGCCATCAGCGCGACCCCTCTCAGGGATCAGCCCCAGCATTTT | CAISATPLRDQPQHF | few | TRBJ1-5 | TRBV10-3 | -
TGCACCAGCAGCCGCAGAGGGGCTGCCCTCCGGACCCAGTACTTC | CTSSRRGAALRTQYF | few | TRBJ2-5 | TRBV1 | -
TGTGCCAGCAGCTTAAACGGCCTGGGCAATGAGCAGTTCTTC | CASSLNGLGNEQFF | - | TRBJ2-1 | TRBV7-8 | -
TGCGCCAGCAGCCAAATTGGGTACAATGAGCAGTTCTTC | CASSQIGYNEQFF | - | TRBJ2-1 | TRBV4-3 | -
TGTGCCAGCAGTTTCACGGGACAGACAGAAGCTTTCTTT | CASSFTGQTEAFF | - | TRBJ1-1 | TRBV6-5 | TRBD1
TGTGCCAGCAGTTTATCGGGGGGCGGAGGTCAGCCCCAGCATTTT | CASSLSGGGGQPQHF | few | TRBJ1-5 | TRBV27 | -
TGCGCCAGCAGCACAAGCGGGGTTGGCACAGATACGCAGTATTTT | CASSTSGVGTDTQYF | many | TRBJ2-3 | TRBV5-1 | TRBD2
TGCGCCAGCAGCCAATTTCGTAGGGATACCCGCAACTATGGCTACACCTTC | CASSQFRRDTRNYGYTF | many | TRBJ1-2 | TRBV4-1 | -
TGTGCCAGCACCCAATTAGCGGGGGGGCCCGGTACGCAGTATTTT | CASTQLAGGPGTQYF | few | TRBJ2-3 | TRBV11-2 | TRBD2
TGTGCCAGCAGCTTAGGTCTAGGAGCCAAAAACATTCAGTACTTC | CASSLGLGAKNIQYF | - | TRBJ2-4 | TRBV7-2 | -
TGTGCCAGCAGCTATGACGGACGGGGGAGCGGCACTGAAGCTTTCTTT | CASSYDGRGSGTEAFF | many | TRBJ1-1 | TRBV7-2 | -
TGTGCCAGCAGAATGGGAGGGTTCGGCGAGCAGTACTTC | CASRMGGFGEQYF | few | TRBJ2-7 | TRBV7-6 | TRBD2
TGTGCCAGCAGCTCCCGTCCGCGGGGGGGTAGCTCCTACAATGAGCAGTTCTTC | CASSSRPRGGSSYNEQFF | - | TRBJ2-1 | TRBV7-3 | TRBD2
TGTGCCAGCAGTTTATACACAGGGTGGACAGATACGCAGTATTTT | CASSLYTGWTDTQYF | - | TRBJ2-3 | TRBV12-3/TRBV12-4 | -
TGTGCCAGCAGTGACGTTTCCAGCCCCAGGGCCCAGTACTTC | CASSDVSSPRAQYF | - | TRBJ2-5 | TRBV2 | -
TGTGCCAGCAGCCTTATACCCGGGGGGGCGTCAGATACGCAGTATTTT | CASSLIPGGASDTQYF | - | TRBJ2-3 | TRBV7-6 | TRBD2
TGTGCCATCAGTGCGCCCGGGACAGGCGGTGGCTACACCTTC | CAISAPGTGGGYTF | - | TRBJ1-2 | TRBV10-3 | TRBD1
TGCGCCAGCAGCCCTGAGATGGACGGCAGACGCCTGTATAGCAATCAGCCCCAGCATTTT | CASSPEMDGRRLYSNQPQHF | - | TRBJ1-5 | TRBV4-1 | -
TGCAGTGCTAGAGCCCGGACAGGGTTCACTGAAGCTTTCTTT | CSARARTGFTEAFF | - | TRBJ1-1 | TRBV20-1 | TRBD1
TGTGCCAGCACCCCTGGGGCACTCACTAGCACAGATACGCAGTATTTT | CASTPGALTSTDTQYF | - | TRBJ2-3 | TRBV28 | -
TGTGCCACCGCGAGACTAGCCACCGGGGAGCTGTTTTTT | CATARLATGELFF | - | TRBJ2-2 | TRBV28 | TRBD2
TGCAGTGCTAGATCCACAGGGGGGAATCAGCCCCAGCATTTT | CSARSTGGNQPQHF | - | TRBJ1-5 | TRBV20-1 | TRBD1
TGTGCCAGCAGTCCCGTCGGGGGGAGCTCCTACAATGAGCAGTTCTTC | CASSPVGGSSYNEQFF | - | TRBJ2-1 | TRBV27 | TRBD2
TGTGCCAGCAGTTACTCGGGGGTTGATTGGGATCCTTATGGCTACACCTTC | CASSYSGVDWDPYGYTF | few | TRBJ1-2 | TRBV6-5 | -
TGTGCCAGCAGTGACACTAGCGGGGTTTACGAGCAGTACTTC | CASSDTSGVYEQYF | - | TRBJ2-7 | TRBV6-5 | TRBD2
TGTGCCAGCAGCTTCGGGACAGGGGATCCTGGCTACACCTTC | CASSFGTGDPGYTF | - | TRBJ1-2 | TRBV7-3 | TRBD1
TGTGCCAGCAGCTTAACAGGGAAGGGATACGAGCAGTACTTC | CASSLTGKGYEQYF | - | TRBJ2-7 | TRBV11-1 | -
TGTGCCGTCGGCGGGGGAAATCAGCCCCAGCATTTT | CAVGGGNQPQHF | few | TRBJ1-5 | TRBV7-9 | -
TGCGCCAGCAGCTTGATGCAGCCAAGCACCGGGGAGCTGTTTTTT | CASSLMQPSTGELFF | - | TRBJ2-2 | TRBV5-1 | -
TGTGCCAGCAGTGACGCGAATAACTATGGCTACACCTTC | CASSDANNYGYTF | - | TRBJ1-2 | TRBV25-1 | -
TGTGCCAGCAGCTTAGATCGGGAAAGGGGACTAGCGAGCTCCTACAATGAGCAGTTCTTC | CASSLDRERGLASSYNEQFF | few | TRBJ2-1 | TRBV11-2 | TRBD2
TGTGCCAGCTCACCAGGACCGCGGGAGCAGTTCTTC | CASSPGPREQFF | few | TRBJ2-1 | TRBV18 | -
TGTGCCAGCAGCGAAGCCATTGGACAGTTCCAAGAGACCCAGTACTTC | CASSEAIGQFQETQYF | few | TRBJ2-5 | TRBV9 | -
TGTGCCAGCAGTGGGGGGGACACTGAAGCTTTCTTT | CASSGGDTEAFF | - | TRBJ1-1 | TRBV6-5 | -
TGTGCCACCAGCCCTATTCTCACAGGGAGGGAGACCCAGTACTTC | CATSPILTGRETQYF | - | TRBJ2-5 | TRBV15 | -
TGTGCCGGGCTTGTAAGGCCGCCTCAGTTCTTC | CAGLVRPPQFF | - | TRBJ2-1 | TRBV28 | -
TGTGCCAGCAGCTTGGACCCTAGCACAGATACGCAGTATTTT | CASSLDPSTDTQYF | many | TRBJ2-3 | TRBV7-2 | -